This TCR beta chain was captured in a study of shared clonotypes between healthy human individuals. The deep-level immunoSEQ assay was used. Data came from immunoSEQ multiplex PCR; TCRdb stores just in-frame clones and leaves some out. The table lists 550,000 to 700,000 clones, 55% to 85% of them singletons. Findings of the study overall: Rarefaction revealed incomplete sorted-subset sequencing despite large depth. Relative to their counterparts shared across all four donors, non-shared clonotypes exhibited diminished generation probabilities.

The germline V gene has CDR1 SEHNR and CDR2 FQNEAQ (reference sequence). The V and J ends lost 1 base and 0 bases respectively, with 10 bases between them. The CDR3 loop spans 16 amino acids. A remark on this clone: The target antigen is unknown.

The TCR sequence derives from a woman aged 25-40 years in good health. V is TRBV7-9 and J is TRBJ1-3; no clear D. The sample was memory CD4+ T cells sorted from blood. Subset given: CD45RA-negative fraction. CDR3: CASSLGVDNSGNTIYF. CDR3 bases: TGTGCCAGCAGCTTAGGAGTCGATAACTCTGGAAACACCATATATTTT.